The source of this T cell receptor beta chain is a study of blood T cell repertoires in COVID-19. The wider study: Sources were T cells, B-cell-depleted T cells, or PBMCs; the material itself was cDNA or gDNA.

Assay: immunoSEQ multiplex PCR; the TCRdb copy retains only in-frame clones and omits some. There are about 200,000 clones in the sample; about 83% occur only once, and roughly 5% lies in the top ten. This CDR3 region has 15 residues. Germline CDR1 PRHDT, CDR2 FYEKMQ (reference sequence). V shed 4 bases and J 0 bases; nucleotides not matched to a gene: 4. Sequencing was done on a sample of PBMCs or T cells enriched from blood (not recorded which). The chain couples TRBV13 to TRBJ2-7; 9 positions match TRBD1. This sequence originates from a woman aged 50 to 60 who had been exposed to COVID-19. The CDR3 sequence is CASSYKGQGSYEQYF. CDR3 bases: TGTGCCAGCAGCTACAAGGGACAGGGCTCCTACGAGCAGTACTTC. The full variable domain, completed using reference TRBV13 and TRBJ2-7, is AAGVIQSPRHLIKEKRETATLKCYPIPRHDTVYWYQQGPGQDPQFLISFYEKMQSDKGSIPDRFSAQQFSDYHSELNMSSLELGDSALYFCASSYKGQGSYEQYFGPGTRLTVT.